Sequencing of this T cell receptor (beta chain) was carried out in a study of hypomethylating agent response in myelodysplastic syndrome. At the level of the study: Patients received azacitidine (about 75% of the 11) or decitabine (3 of 11).

No T-cell subset sorting was done; bone marrow was analyzed in bulk. The repertoire was sequenced with immunoSEQ multiplex PCR; TCRdb's copy has only in-frame clones and lacks some. The table includes some 5,000 clones, 81% detected once. The receptor was isolated from a human donor with myelodysplastic syndrome. Specimen: bone marrow, collected before or after starting hypomethylating agent treatment for myelodysplastic syndrome (not recorded which).

The CDR3 region has the DNA TGTGCCTGGACCGCGGGGGTTGGCGAGCAGTACTTC. Protein: CAWTAGVGEQYF. V and J are TRBV30 and TRBJ2-7; TRBD2 aligns across 7 bases. CDR1 and CDR2 from the germline V gene are GTSNPN and SVGIG (reference sequence). V trimming: 4 bases; J trimming: 6 bases; junction bases outside the gene matches: 6. CDR3 size: 12 residues.